The text below deals with one T cell receptor (beta chain). Its matching antigen is unknown. As to time point: week 11, during vaccination. Vaccination used 300 ug of mutant IDH1 20-mer peptide per dose, with topical imiquimod. In every donor, the tumor was a new WHO grade 3 or 4 IDH1-mutant, ATRX-lost astrocytoma. The germline V gene has CDR1 SNHLY and CDR2 FYNNEI. The CDR3 is 16 residues long. Losses at the gene ends were 4 bases for V and 4 bases for J; bases not matched to a gene: 9. The data belong to a study of a mutant IDH1 vaccine in newly diagnosed glioma. On the study more broadly: Patients in the study were vaccinated eight times, receiving shots in weeks 1, 3, 5, 7, 11, 15, 19 and 23. Before enrollment, the patients had been treated with radiotherapy alone, temozolomide alone, or both together. Most of them had received both.

The study's findings and limits: Vaccination induced immune responses in around 93% of patients.

Sequencing used immunoSEQ multiplex PCR; TCRdb keeps in-frame clones, though not all of them. The sample records about 24,000 clones, approximately 79% being singletons. This chain links TRBV2 with TRBJ2-5, with TRBD2 matching over 10 bases. This sequence originates from a man in his forties or fifties with glioma. Sequences were derived from PBMCs, sampled from a glioma patient whose treatment included an IDH1 peptide vaccine. CDR3 in amino acids: CASSGMGAGGTETQYF. CDR3 sequence (DNA): TGTGCCAGCAGTGGGATGGGAGCGGGAGGGACAGAGACCCAGTACTTC.